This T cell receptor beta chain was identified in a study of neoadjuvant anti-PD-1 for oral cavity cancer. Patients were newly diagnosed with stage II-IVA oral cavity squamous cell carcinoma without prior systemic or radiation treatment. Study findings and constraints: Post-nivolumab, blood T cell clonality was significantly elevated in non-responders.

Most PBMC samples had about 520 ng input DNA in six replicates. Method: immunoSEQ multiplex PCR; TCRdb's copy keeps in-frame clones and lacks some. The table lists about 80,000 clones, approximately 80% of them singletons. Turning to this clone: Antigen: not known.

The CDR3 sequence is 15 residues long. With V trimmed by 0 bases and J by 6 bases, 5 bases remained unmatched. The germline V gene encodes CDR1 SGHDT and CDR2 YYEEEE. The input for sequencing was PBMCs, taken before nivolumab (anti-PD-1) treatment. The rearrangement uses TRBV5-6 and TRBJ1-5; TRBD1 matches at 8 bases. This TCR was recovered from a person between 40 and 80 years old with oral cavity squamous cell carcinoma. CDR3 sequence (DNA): TGTGCCAGCAGCTTGGGTGGACAGGGACCTCAGCCCCAGCATTTT. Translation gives CASSLGGQGPQPQHF.